This TCR beta chain derives from a study of shared clonotypes between healthy human individuals. Study details: CD4 naive and memory got three plates each, CD8 naive two, CD8 memory one.

Points from the study as a whole: The study drew on few donors, limiting represented genetic and exposure-history diversity. In contrast to clonotypes shared by all four donors, non-shared clonotypes had lower generation probabilities.

The study drew its donors from healthy HIV-negative adults without recent acute infections or vaccinations. The CDR3 covers 12 residues. Trimming took 9 bases from V and 5 from J; bases not matched to a gene: 8. Germline V lookup: CDR1 SGHNT, CDR2 YYREEE (reference sequence). The assay was immunoSEQ multiplex PCR, and TCRdb's table has in-frame clones only and misses some. The repertoire holds about 100,000 clones, with roughly three quarters as singletons. Note on this clone: Its antigen is undetermined.

V gene TRBV5-4 combines with J gene TRBJ2-7, with 7 bases identical to TRBD1. Material: memory CD8+ T cells sorted from blood. Noted subset: CD45RO+ cells pooled with CCR7-negative TemRA cells. This receptor was taken from a man aged 25-45 years in good health. For the CDR3, the DNA is TGTGCCACCGGGACAGAGGGCAACGAGCAGTACTTC. Its translation: CATGTEGNEQYF.